Following are 19 T cell receptor beta chains from one sample sequenced in a study of control samples from healthy donors and cancer patients. TCRdb keeps only in-frame clones here, not all; method: immunoSEQ multiplex PCR. This table holds about 69,000 clones, approximately 88% found once. Sequencing was performed on PBMCs. The receptors were sampled from a woman between 50 and 59 years old with lung cancer.

The rearrangement uses TRBV30 and TRBJ1-1; D remains unclear. CDR3 length: 11 residues. Germline CDR1 reads GTSNPN; CDR2 reads SVGIG (reference sequence). Trimming stripped 4 bases from V and 0 bases from J, with 3 bases between. The CDR3: CAWILNTEAFF. The CDR3 nucleotides read TGTGCCTGGATTCTGAACACTGAAGCTTTCTTT.

V gene TRBV25-1 combines with J gene TRBJ2-7; 10 bases are a match to TRBD2. Trimming took 5 bases from V and 2 from J; bases not matched to a gene: 3. The germline gives CDR1 MGHDK, CDR2 SYGVNS. The CDR3 spans 14 residues. The CDR3 here is CASSLAGAAYEQYF. Here the CDR3 DNA reads TGTGCCAGCAGTCTAGCGGGAGCCGCCTACGAGCAGTACTTC.

This clone was seen once. This chain uses TRBV20-1 with TRBJ1-1, with D hard to call. Trimming left V 3 bases short and J 0 bases short, with 17 bases between. CDR1 DFQATT and CDR2 SNEGSKA come from the germline V gene (reference sequence). This CDR3 spans 16 amino acids. The CDR3 sequence is CSASPSGVWLNTEAFF. For the CDR3, the DNA is TGCAGTGCTAGTCCGTCCGGTGTATGGCTGAACACTGAAGCTTTCTTT.

This clone is deemed medium-sized. Other nucleotide sequences from this sample produce the same CDR3. This chain connects TRBV6-5 to TRBJ1-2, with D possibly being TRBD1 (6 bases). Germline V gives CDR1 MNHEY, CDR2 SVGAGI. This CDR3 region has 13 residues. Trimming removed 5 bases at V and 8 bases at J, with 15 bases between. The CDR3 loop is CASSLGGQGGYTF. As DNA, the CDR3 is TGTGCCAGCAGTCTAGGGGGGCAGGGCGGCTACACCTTC.

The rearrangement links TRBV6-5 to TRBJ1-4, with D possibly being TRBD1 (6 bases). Germline lookup yields CDR1 MNHEY and CDR2 SVGAGI. The ends were cut back, 3 bases at V and 5 bases at J, with 13 bases in the middle. The CDR3 is made up of 15 amino acids. CDR3 protein: CASSYGGRPNEKLFF. The CDR3 coding sequence is TGTGCCAGCAGTTATGGGGGCAGACCAAATGAAAAACTGTTTTTT.

This clone was counted a single time. The chain is built from TRBV7-2 and TRBJ2-7; perhaps TRBD1 as D (5 bases). The CDR3 loop spans 12 amino acids. V lost 10 bases and J 2 bases, leaving 12 bases between the germline ends. CDR1 is SGHTA and CDR2 is FQGNSA in the germline V gene. CDR3 sequence (DNA): TGTGCCACAACAGGAGACCCCTACGAGCAGTACTTC. Residues: CATTGDPYEQYF.

The V call is TRBV28, the J call TRBJ1-5; D not certain. The CDR3 sequence is 12 residues long. Per the germline V gene, CDR1 is MDHEN and CDR2 is SYDVKM. The V end lost 6 bases, the J end lost 5 bases, and 8 bases lay between the germline ends. The CDR3 sequence: CASRLYDQPQHF. The CDR3 DNA follows: TGTGCCAGCAGGCTCTATGATCAGCCCCAGCATTTT.

The chain links TRBV29-1 to TRBJ1-2; 9 positions match TRBD1. Per the germline V gene, CDR1 is SQVTM and CDR2 is ANQGSEA. The V and J ends lost 4 bases and 5 bases, in that order; junction bases with no gene match: 5. The CDR3 extends over 13 amino acids. CDR3 bases: TGCAGCGTTGTCGGGACAGGGTGGTATGGCTACACCTTC. Amino acids: CSVVGTGWYGYTF.

The gene calls are TRBV19 and TRBJ2-2, with unresolved D. This CDR3 region has 15 residues. From germline, CDR1 is LNHDA and CDR2 SQIVND (reference sequence). Trimming shortened V by 3 bases and J by 3 bases, and 11 bases separated the two germline ends. The CDR3 bases are TGTGCCAGTAGTATTGGCCGTGGGGACACCGGGGAGCTGTTTTTT. Encoded protein: CASSIGRGDTGELFF.

The chain combines TRBV28 with TRBJ1-2; TRBD1 agrees at 8 bases. Germline CDR1 and CDR2: MDHEN and SYDVKM. The CDR3 extends over 16 amino acids. The J segment lost 0 bases and the V segment lost 5 bases, leaving 8 bases of the junction unmatched. CDR3 nucleotides: TGTGCCAGCAGTCCAGTCTCGGACAGGGCTAACTATGGCTACACCTTC. Protein: CASSPVSDRANYGYTF.

The chain has TRBV16 and TRBJ1-2, with D unresolved. Trimming stripped 0 bases from V and 8 bases from J, with 13 bases between. CDR3 length equals 14 residues. CDR1 is KGHSY and CDR2 is FQNENV in the germline V gene. This CDR3 reads CASSQSVALGGYTF. CDR3 bases: TGTGCCAGCAGCCAATCGGTCGCCTTGGGAGGCTACACCTTC.

A single count supports this clone. This sequence joins TRBV7-2 and TRBJ1-1; D remains ambiguous. The CDR3 sequence is 11 residues long. CDR1 and CDR2 (germline): SGHTA, FQGNSA. V was pared by 2 bases and J by 5 bases, with 3 bases between. As DNA, the CDR3 is TGTGCCAGCAGCTTAAAGACTGAAGCTTTCTTT. This translates into CASSLKTEAFF. The full variable domain, rest sourced from reference TRBV7-2 and TRBJ1-1, is GAGVSQSPSNKVTEKGKDVELRCDPISGHTALYWYRQSLGQGLEFLIYFQGNSAPDKSGLPSDRFSAERTGGSVSTLTIQRTQQEDSAVYLCASSLKTEAFFGQGTRLTVV.

This chain uses TRBV5-1 with TRBJ2-2; TRBD1 aligns across 7 bases. CDR3 length: 15 residues. After removal of 4 bases from V and 4 bases from J, the junction contained 7 bases not matched to a gene. Looked up from germline, CDR1 is SGHRS and CDR2 is YFSETQ. The CDR3 spells CASSDDRVGTGELFF. CDR3 nucleotide sequence: TGCGCCAGCAGCGACGACAGGGTGGGCACCGGGGAGCTGTTTTTT.

This clone was seen a single time. The chain recombines TRBV5-1 with TRBJ1-1; TRBD1 agrees at 7 bases. This CDR3 is 15 amino acids long. Germline trimming cut 4 bases from V and 6 bases from J; bases unmatched to any gene: 12. Germline CDR1 is SGHRS and CDR2 is YFSETQ. The CDR3 loop reads CASSALSGGVAEAFF. The CDR3 region has the DNA TGCGCCAGCAGCGCCCTGTCAGGGGGAGTGGCTGAAGCTTTCTTT.

This clone was observed a few times. The J gene is TRBJ2-5, the V gene TRBV2; the D is unclear. With 7 bases removed from V and 4 bases from J, the gap between germline ends came to 13 bases. Germline V gene sequence: CDR1 SNHLY, CDR2 FYNNEI. This CDR3 is built from 13 residues. This CDR3 is CASTFDPRETQYF. Written as DNA, the CDR3 is TGTGCCAGCACCTTCGATCCCCGAGAGACCCAGTACTTC. Looking up the rest from reference TRBV2 and TRBJ2-5 gives the full variable domain: EPEVTQTPSHQVTQMGQEVILRCVPISNHLYFYWYRQILGQKVEFLVSFYNNEISEKSEIFDDQFSVERPDGSNFTLKIRSTKLEDSAMYFCASTFDPRETQYFGPGTRLLVL.

The chain combines TRBV28 with TRBJ1-1; D is unclear. Germline V gives CDR1 MDHEN, CDR2 SYDVKM. CDR3 length: 13 residues. V was clipped by 5 bases and J by 4 bases, with 11 bases between them. The CDR3 bases are TGTGCCAGCAGTCCCTCGGGCAGCACTGAAGCTTTCTTT. It specifies CASSPSGSTEAFF.

A single count supports this clone. The chain carries TRBV14 and TRBJ1-1; D call uncertain. The CDR3 runs to 12 residues. Germline-derived CDR1 and CDR2 are SGHDN and FVKESK. V dropped 5 bases and J dropped 0 bases, with 4 bases sitting between them. Written as DNA, the CDR3 is TGTGCCAGCAGCTTTATGAACACTGAAGCTTTCTTT. Its translation: CASSFMNTEAFF. The full variable domain, with the rest looked up from reference TRBV14 and TRBJ1-1, is EAGVTQFPSHSVIEKGQTVTLRCDPISGHDNLYWYRRVMGKEIKFLLHFVKESKQDESGMPNNRFLAERTGGTYSTLKVQPAELEDSGVYFCASSFMNTEAFFGQGTRLTVV.

The CDR3 region is CSVVKDYTEAFF. The CDR3 DNA sequence: TGCAGCGTTGTCAAGGATTACACTGAAGCTTTCTTT. The V call is TRBV29-1, the J call TRBJ1-1; D not certain. From germline, CDR1 is SQVTM and CDR2 ANQGSEA. V lost 4 bases, J lost 3 bases, and 9 bases lay in between. There are 12 residues in the CDR3.

The chain links TRBV6-6 to TRBJ2-1, with TRBD2 matching 9 bases. Germline V CDR1 and CDR2: MNHNY, SVGAGI (reference sequence). The CDR3 has 16 residues. V shed 5 bases and J 4 bases; nucleotides not matched to a gene: 9. CDR3 sequence (DNA): TGTGCCAGCAGTGGGATAGCGGGGGCCACGTACAATGAGCAGTTCTTC. Translated, it gives CASSGIAGATYNEQFF.